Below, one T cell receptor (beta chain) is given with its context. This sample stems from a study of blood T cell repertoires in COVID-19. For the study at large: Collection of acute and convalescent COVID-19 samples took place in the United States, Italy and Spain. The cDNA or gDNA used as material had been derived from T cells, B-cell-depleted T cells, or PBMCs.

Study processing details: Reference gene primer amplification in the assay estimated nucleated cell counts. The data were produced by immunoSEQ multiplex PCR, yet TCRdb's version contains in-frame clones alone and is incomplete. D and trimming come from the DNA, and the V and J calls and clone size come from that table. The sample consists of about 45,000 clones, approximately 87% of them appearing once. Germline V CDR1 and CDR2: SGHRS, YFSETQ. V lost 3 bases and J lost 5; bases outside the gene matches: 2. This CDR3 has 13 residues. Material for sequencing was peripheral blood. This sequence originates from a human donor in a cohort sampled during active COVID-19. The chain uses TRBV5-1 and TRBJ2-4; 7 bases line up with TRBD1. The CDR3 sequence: CASSSGTENIQYF. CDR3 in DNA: TGCGCCAGCAGCTCCGGGACAGAAAACATTCAGTACTTC. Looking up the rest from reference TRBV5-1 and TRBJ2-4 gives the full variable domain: KAGVTQTPRYLIKTRGQQVTLSCSPISGHRSVSWYQQTPGQGLQFLFEYFSETQRNKGNFPGRFSGRQFSNSRSEMNVSTLELGDSALYLCASSSGTENIQYFGAGTRLSVL.